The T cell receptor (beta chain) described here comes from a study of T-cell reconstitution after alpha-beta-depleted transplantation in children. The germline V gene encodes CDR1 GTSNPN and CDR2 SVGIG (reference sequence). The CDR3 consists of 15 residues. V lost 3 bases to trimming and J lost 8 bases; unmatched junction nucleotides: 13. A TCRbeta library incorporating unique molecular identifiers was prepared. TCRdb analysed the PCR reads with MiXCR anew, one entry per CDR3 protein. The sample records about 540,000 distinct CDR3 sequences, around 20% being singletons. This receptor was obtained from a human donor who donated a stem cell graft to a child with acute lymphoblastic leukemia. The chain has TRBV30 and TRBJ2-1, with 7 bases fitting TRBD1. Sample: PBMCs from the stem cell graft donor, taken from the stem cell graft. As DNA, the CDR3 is TGTGCCTGGAGCCCTGGGGCAGGGGGTGGGGATGAGCAGTTCTTC. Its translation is CAWSPGAGGGDEQFF.